This TCR beta chain was documented in a study of cytomegalovirus exposure and HLA in healthy donors. Study-level information: Sequencing of 150 million to 200 million T cells in an earlier analysis found under 120 million unique TCR beta sequences. Overall study results and limits: Differences between HLA loci emerged in a later analysis of TCR association rates, with DRB1 most and HLA-C fewest. Cytomegalovirus association was listed for around 170 TCR beta chains. Reports described diagnosis of cytomegalovirus status by the classifier as highly specific and sensitive.

About this clone itself: Its cognate antigen is unknown.

It was with 60 Vbeta and 13 Jbeta primers that the PCR ran. Generated by immunoSEQ multiplex PCR, the TCRdb table keeps only in-frame clones and is missing some. Among about 88,000 clones listed, 69% were seen once. This CDR3 comprises 14 residues. Trimming took 5 bases from V and 5 from J; bases not matched to a gene: 7. Germline CDR1 and CDR2: SQVTM and ANQGSEA. The sequenced material came from PBMCs. V is TRBV29-1 and J is TRBJ1-1; 11 nucleotides agree with TRBD1. This clonotype was sampled from a man aged 50 or older in good health and CMV-seronegative. CDR3 nucleotide sequence: TGCAGCGTTTGGACAGGGGGCTTGGGAACTGAAGCTTTCTTT. Its protein product is CSVWTGGLGTEAFF.